The clone carrying this T cell receptor beta chain appeared a single time. What it binds is not known. Thymus was obtained from resections taken during corrective heart surgery. Infants, healthy and Finnish, who were having corrective surgery for congenital heart defects served as donors. The data belong to a study of human thymus T cells. Broader study findings: Thymic as well as blood repertoires seemed to favor certain V and J genes unevenly. Unrelated individuals were reported by related research to share highly overlapping thymic repertoires.

Assay: immunoSEQ multiplex PCR; the TCRdb copy retains only in-frame clones and omits some. The sample lists 65,000 to 90,000 clones; about 95% were seen once. Germline loops: CDR1 SQVTM, CDR2 ANQGSEA. V was shortened by 7 bases and J by 10 bases, with 25 bases between the two germline ends. The length of the CDR3 is 14 residues. Sequencing was performed on thymus tissue. The V gene is TRBV29-1, the J gene TRBJ1-1, with D tentatively TRBD1 (5 bases). This receptor was taken from a girl under three years old with a congenital heart defect but otherwise immunologically healthy. The CDR3 DNA is TGCAGCGCCGTGGCCTCTGGGACGTGGCTTCGAGCTTTCTTT. Residues: CSAVASGTWLRAFF.